This T cell receptor (beta chain) was profiled in a study of CD8+ T cells in alopecia areata. Study-wide context: Each day, treated patients took oral tofacitinib twice, at 5 to 10 mg per dose. Study-wide points: Normal skin contains resident alphabeta T cells, and these are also sequenced in scalp samples. Under tofacitinib, fewer expanded CD8+ clones appeared among the top 100 scalp clones.

CDR1 is PRHDT, CDR2 FYEKMQ, per germline (reference sequence). With 4 bases removed from V and 0 bases from J, the gap between germline ends came to 7 bases. CDR3 size: 15 residues. A word on this clone: Its antigen remains unknown.

cDNA prepared by RNA extraction and subsequent reverse transcription served as the template for sequencing. Profiled with immunoSEQ multiplex PCR; TCRdb holds only in-frame clones, not every one. The sample carries about 74,000 clones, around 29% recorded once. Noted treatment: oral pan-JAK inhibitor, 5-10 mg twice daily. The chain recombines TRBV13 with TRBJ2-6; maybe TRBD2 (5 bases). This TCR derives from a human donor with alopecia areata. The source material was CD8+ T cells sorted from blood, sampled at week 4, from a patient treated with tofacitinib. CDR3 in DNA: TGTGCCAGCAGCTCCCGGGGCTCTGGGGCCAACGTCCTGACTTTC. It specifies CASSSRGSGANVLTF.